The rows below give T cell receptor beta chains drawn from one sample of a study of blood T cell repertoires in COVID-19. Here immunoSEQ multiplex PCR was the method, and the copy in TCRdb shows in-frame clones only, minus some. In the table there are around 60,000 clones, almost 95% of which are singletons. Sequenced: peripheral blood. All receptors derive from a man aged 45-65 years with active COVID-19. Both conserved end residues are part of each CDR3. D genes are given only for firm matches. A clone size is listed for some rows: how often the clone was seen (once, few, many), or a class if it is expanded.

>-|-|TRBJ1-1|TRBV5-5|13
CASSLFRNTEAFF
TGTGCCAGCAGCTTGTTTAGGAACACTGAAGCTTTCTTT
>TRBD1|-|TRBJ2-3|TRBV11-2|15
CASSRGQPETDTQYF
TGTGCCAGCAGCAGGGGACAGCCAGAGACAGATACGCAGTATTTT
>TRBD1|-|TRBJ1-5|TRBV24-1|15
CATSGTGGRNQPQHF
TGTGCCACCAGTGGGACAGGGGGCAGAAATCAGCCCCAGCATTTT
>-|-|TRBJ2-3|TRBV5-5|14
CASSLNQVTDTQYF
TGTGCCAGCAGCTTAAATCAGGTCACAGATACGCAGTATTTT
>TRBD1|once|TRBJ1-2|TRBV5-6|14
CASSLDGTGYGYTF
TGTGCCAGCAGCTTGGATGGGACAGGCTATGGCTACACCTTC
>TRBD1|-|TRBJ1-1|TRBV18|17
CASSPVRGREMNTEAFF
TGTGCCAGCTCACCCGTTAGGGGGCGCGAAATGAACACTGAAGCTTTCTTT
>TRBD1|-|TRBJ2-5|TRBV4-3|15
CASSPSGGGQETQYF
TGCGCCAGCAGCCCCTCAGGGGGCGGACAAGAGACCCAGTACTTC
>-|-|TRBJ2-5|TRBV13|12
CASSFGWETQYF
TGTGCCAGCAGCTTCGGGTGGGAGACCCAGTACTTC
>TRBD2|once|TRBJ2-1|TRBV19|14
CATKLAGGSNEQFF
TGTGCCACTAAACTAGCGGGAGGGAGCAATGAGCAGTTCTTC
>-|-|TRBJ2-2|TRBV9|15
CASSPQNRNTGELFF
TGTGCCAGCAGCCCCCAAAACAGGAACACCGGGGAGCTGTTTTTT
>TRBD2|-|TRBJ2-7|TRBV28|15
CASSLGTSGRYEQYF
TGTGCCAGCAGTTTAGGGACTAGCGGGCGCTACGAGCAGTACTTC
>TRBD2|-|TRBJ2-1|TRBV7-2|16
CASSFTGTSGANEQFF
TGTGCCAGCAGCTTTACCGGGACTAGCGGAGCCAATGAGCAGTTCTTC
>-|once|TRBJ2-4|TRBV21-1|23
CASSTQTSDGTTTDQLAKNIQYF
TGTGCCAGCAGCACCCAAACTTCAGACGGGACTACCACGGATCAACTAGCCAAAAACATTCAGTACTTC
>-|-|TRBJ2-5|TRBV7-2|14
CASSLAGSLETQYF
TGTGCCAGCAGCTTGGCGGGGTCACTAGAGACCCAGTACTTC
>-|-|TRBJ1-4|TRBV28|15
CASSLVDPPSTKLFF
TGTGCCAGCAGCCTAGTAGACCCCCCAAGTACGAAACTGTTTTTT
>TRBD2|-|TRBJ2-6|TRBV7-9|15
CAGWEGASGANVLTF
TGTGCCGGATGGGAGGGAGCCTCTGGGGCCAACGTCCTGACTTTC
>-|few|TRBJ2-5|TRBV19|14
CASNQDRAQETQYF
TGTGCCAGTAACCAAGACAGAGCACAAGAGACCCAGTACTTC
>-|-|TRBJ1-2|TRBV5-4|15
CASSHLSGGDYGYTF
TGTGCCAGCAGCCACCTCTCGGGGGGGGACTATGGCTACACCTTC
>TRBD1|-|TRBJ2-2|TRBV3-1/TRBV3-2|16
CASSQVGQGAAGELFF
TGTGCCAGCAGCCAAGTAGGGCAGGGGGCTGCCGGGGAGCTGTTTTTT
>-|-|TRBJ1-5|TRBV2|13
CASRYRQDQPQHF
TGTGCCAGCAGATATCGACAGGATCAGCCCCAGCATTTT
>-|-|TRBJ2-7|TRBV3-1/TRBV3-2|13
CASSRTDSYEQYF
TGTGCCAGCAGCAGGACGGACAGCTACGAGCAGTACTTC
>-|-|TRBJ2-2|TRBV7-3|15
CASSSARGPTGELFF
TGTGCCAGCAGCTCCGCGCGTGGTCCCACCGGGGAGCTGTTTTTT
>TRBD1|-|TRBJ2-6|TRBV19|14
CASNRGSGANVLTF
TGTGCCAGTAACAGGGGGTCTGGGGCCAACGTCCTGACTTTC